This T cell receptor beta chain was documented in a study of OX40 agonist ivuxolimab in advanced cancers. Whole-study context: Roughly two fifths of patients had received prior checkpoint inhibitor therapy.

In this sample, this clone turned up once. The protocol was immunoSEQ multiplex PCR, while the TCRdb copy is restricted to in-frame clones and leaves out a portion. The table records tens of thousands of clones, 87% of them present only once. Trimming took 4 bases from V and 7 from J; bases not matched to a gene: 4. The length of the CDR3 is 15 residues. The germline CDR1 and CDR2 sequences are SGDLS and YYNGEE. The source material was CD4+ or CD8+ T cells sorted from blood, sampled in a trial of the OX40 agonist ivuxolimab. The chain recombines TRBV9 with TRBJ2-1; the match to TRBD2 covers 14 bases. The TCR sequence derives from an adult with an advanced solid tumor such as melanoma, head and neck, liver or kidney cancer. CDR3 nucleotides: TGTGCCAGCAGCACCGGGACTAGCGGGAGTAATGAGCAGTTCTTC. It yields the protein CASSTGTSGSNEQFF. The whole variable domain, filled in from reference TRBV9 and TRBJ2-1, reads DSGVTQTPKHLITATGQRVTLRCSPRSGDLSVYWYQQSLDQGLQFLIQYYNGEERAKGNILERFSAQQFPDLHSELNLSSLELGDSALYFCASSTGTSGSNEQFFGPGTRLTVL.